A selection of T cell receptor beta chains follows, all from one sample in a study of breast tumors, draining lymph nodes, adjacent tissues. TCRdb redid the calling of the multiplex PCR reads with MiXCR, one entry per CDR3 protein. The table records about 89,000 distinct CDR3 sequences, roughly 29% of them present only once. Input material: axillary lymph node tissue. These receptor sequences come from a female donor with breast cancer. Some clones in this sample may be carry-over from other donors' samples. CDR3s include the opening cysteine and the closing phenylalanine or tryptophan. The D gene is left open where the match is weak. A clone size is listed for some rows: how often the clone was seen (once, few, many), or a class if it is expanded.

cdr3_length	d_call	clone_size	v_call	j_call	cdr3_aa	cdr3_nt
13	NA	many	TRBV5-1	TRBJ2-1	CASSLPGRFEQFF	TGCGCCAGCAGCTTGCCGGGCCGTTTTGAGCAGTTCTTC
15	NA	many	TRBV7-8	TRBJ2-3	CASSLGVDRTDTQYF	TGTGCCAGCAGCTTAGGGGTAGACCGCACAGATACGCAGTATTTT
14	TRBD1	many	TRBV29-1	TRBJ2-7	CSVESPDRVHEQYF	TGCAGCGTTGAGAGCCCGGACAGGGTACACGAGCAGTACTTC
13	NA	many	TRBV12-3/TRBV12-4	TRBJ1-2	CASSLEVGYGYTF	TGTGCCAGCAGTTTAGAGGTTGGCTATGGCTACACCTTC
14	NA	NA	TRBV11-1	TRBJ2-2	CAGSQDRNTGELFF	TGTGCCGGCAGTCAGGACCGGAACACCGGGGAGCTGTTTTTC
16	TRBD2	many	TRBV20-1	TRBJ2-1	CSAITSGRGGGYEQFF	TGCAGTGCTATAACTAGCGGGAGGGGCGGGGGGTATGAGCAGTTCTTC
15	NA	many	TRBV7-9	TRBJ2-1	CASSLVIAEYNEQFF	TGTGCCAGCAGCTTAGTAATAGCGGAATACAATGAGCAGTTCTTC
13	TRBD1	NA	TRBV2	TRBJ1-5	CASSGQGVQPQHF	TGTGCCAGCTCGGGACAGGGGGTTCAGCCCCAGCATTTT
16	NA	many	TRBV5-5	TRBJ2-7	CASSWTPQGAGGEQYF	TGTGCCAGCAGCTGGACCCCCCAGGGGGCGGGGGGCGAGCAGTACTTC
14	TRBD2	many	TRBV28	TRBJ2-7	CASSRPSGKYEQYF	TGTGCCAGCAGTCGCCCTAGCGGGAAGTACGAGCAGTACTTC
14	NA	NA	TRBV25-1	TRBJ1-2	CASSTKGSNYGYTF	TGTGCCAGCAGTACCAAGGGGTCGAACTATGGCTACACCTTC
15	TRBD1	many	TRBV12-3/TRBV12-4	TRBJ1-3	CASSLDRGPGNTIYF	TGTGCCAGCAGTTTGGACAGGGGGCCTGGAAACACCATATATTTT
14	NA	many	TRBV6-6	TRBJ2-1	CASSGVYGYNEQFF	TGTGCCAGCAGTGGGGTTTATGGCTACAATGAGCAGTTCTTC
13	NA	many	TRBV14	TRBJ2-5	CASRNRAGETQYF	TGTGCCAGCAGAAATAGGGCGGGAGAGACCCAGTACTTC
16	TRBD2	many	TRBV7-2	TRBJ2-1	CASSLAGGPLLHEQFF	TGTGCCAGCAGCTTAGCGGGAGGGCCTCTCCTTCATGAGCAGTTCTTC
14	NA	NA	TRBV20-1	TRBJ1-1	CSATISTVRVEAFF	TGCAGTGCTACCATTTCGACGGTTAGAGTTGAAGCTTTCTTT
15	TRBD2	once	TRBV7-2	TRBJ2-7	CASSLGTSGKDEQHF	TGTGCCAGCAGCTTAGGGACTAGCGGGAAGGACGAGCAGCACTTC
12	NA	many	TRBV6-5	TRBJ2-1	CATRRGNNEQFF	TGTGCCACCAGACGGGGGAACAATGAGCAGTTCTTC
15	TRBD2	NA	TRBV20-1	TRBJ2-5	CSARALSGRAETQYF	TGCAGTGCTAGAGCCTTAAGCGGGAGGGCGGAGACCCAGTACTTC
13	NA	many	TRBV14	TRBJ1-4	CASSANRGAELFF	TGTGCCAGCAGCGCGAACCGTGGGGCCGAGTTGTTTTTT
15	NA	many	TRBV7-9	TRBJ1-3	CASSLVDRSGNTIYF	TGTGCCAGCAGCTTAGTCGATCGATCTGGAAACACCATATATTTT
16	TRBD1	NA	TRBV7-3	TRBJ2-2	CAGSPTGQGIIGELFF	TGTGCCGGCAGCCCCACGGGACAGGGGATAATCGGGGAGCTGTTTTTT
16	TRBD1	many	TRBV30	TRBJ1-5	CAWSAGTAYSNQPQHF	TGTGCCTGGAGTGCCGGGACAGCGTATAGCAATCAGCCCCAGCATTTT
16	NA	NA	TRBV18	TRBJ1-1	CASSPISGLGNTEAFF	TGTGCCAGCTCACCAATTTCAGGCTTAGGGAACACTGAAGCTTTCTTT
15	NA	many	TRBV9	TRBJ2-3	CASSGGTTKADTQYF	TGTGCCAGCAGCGGCGGGACAACGAAGGCAGATACGCAGTATTTT
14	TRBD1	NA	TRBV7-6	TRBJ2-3	CASSKGQHIDTQYF	TGTGCCAGCAGTAAGGGACAGCACATAGATACGCAGTATTTT
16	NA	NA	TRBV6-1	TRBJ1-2	CASSQAAAGAGYGYAF	TGTGCCAGCAGTCAAGCGGCGGCGGGTGCCGGCTATGGCTACGCCTTC
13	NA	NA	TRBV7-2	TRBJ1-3	CACSFDGGNTIYF	TGTGCCTGCAGCTTCGACGGGGGAAACACCATATATTTT
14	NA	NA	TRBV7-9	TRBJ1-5	CASSPLLAGEGEHF	TGTGCCAGCAGCCCACTACTAGCGGGAGAAGGCGAGCATTTT
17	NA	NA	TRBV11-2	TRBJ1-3	CASSLGGGGRAGNTIYF	TGTGCCAGCAGCTTAGGCGGGGGGGGCAGGGCTGGAAACACCATATATTTT
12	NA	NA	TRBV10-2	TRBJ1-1	CASSVLVEGAFF	TGCGCCAGCAGTGTACTGGTTGAAGGAGCTTTCTTT
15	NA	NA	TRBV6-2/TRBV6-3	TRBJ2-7	CASSPLHLGTYGQYF	TGTGCCAGCAGTCCCCTCCACCTAGGAACCTACGGGCAGTACTTC
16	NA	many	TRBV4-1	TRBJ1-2	CASSQLMRATNYGYTF	TGCGCCAGCAGCCAACTTATGAGGGCGACTAACTATGGCTACACCTTC
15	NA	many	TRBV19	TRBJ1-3	CASSINSGSGNTIYF	TGTGCCAGTAGTATCAACAGCGGCTCTGGAAACACCATATATTTT
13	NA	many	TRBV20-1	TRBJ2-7	CSARPGPYYEQYF	TGCAGTGCTAGGCCCGGGCCCTACTACGAGCAGTACTTC
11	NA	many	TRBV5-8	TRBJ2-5	CASSNLGTQYF	TGTGCCAGCTCAAATCTGGGGACCCAGTACTTC
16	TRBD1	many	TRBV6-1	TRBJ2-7	CASRLGQGPASYEQYF	TGTGCCAGCAGGCTAGGACAGGGACCTGCCTCCTACGAGCAGTACTTC
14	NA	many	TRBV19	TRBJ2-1	CASSIGDLPNEQFF	TGTGCCAGTAGTATAGGAGACCTACCCAATGAGCAGTTCTTC
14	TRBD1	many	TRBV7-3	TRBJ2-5	CASSFAGGQETQYF	TGTGCCAGCAGCTTCGCAGGGGGACAAGAGACCCAGTACTTC
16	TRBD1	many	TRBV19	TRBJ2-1	CASSMGGTGSYNEQFF	TGTGCCAGTAGTATGGGAGGGACAGGGTCCTACAATGAGCAGTTCTTC
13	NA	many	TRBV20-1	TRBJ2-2	CSADLGNTGELFF	TGCAGTGCTGACCTAGGGAACACCGGGGAGCTGTTTTTT
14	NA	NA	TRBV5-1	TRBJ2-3	CASSLVGGRDTQCF	TGCGCCAGCAGCTTGGTAGGAGGGAGAGACACGCAGTGTTTT
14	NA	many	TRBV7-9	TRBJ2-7	CASSLASASYEQYF	TGTGCCAGCAGCTTAGCTAGCGCCTCCTACGAGCAGTACTTC
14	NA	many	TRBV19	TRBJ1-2	CASTPPSWEGGYTF	TGTGCCAGTACCCCACCCTCGTGGGAGGGCGGCTACACCTTC
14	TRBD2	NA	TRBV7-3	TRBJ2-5	CASSQGLAGEAQYF	TGTGCCAGCAGCCAGGGACTAGCGGGAGAGGCCCAGTACTTC
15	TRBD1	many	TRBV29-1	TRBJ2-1	CSVEGGDRAYNEQFF	TGCAGCGTTGAGGGTGGGGACAGGGCCTACAATGAGCAGTTCTTC